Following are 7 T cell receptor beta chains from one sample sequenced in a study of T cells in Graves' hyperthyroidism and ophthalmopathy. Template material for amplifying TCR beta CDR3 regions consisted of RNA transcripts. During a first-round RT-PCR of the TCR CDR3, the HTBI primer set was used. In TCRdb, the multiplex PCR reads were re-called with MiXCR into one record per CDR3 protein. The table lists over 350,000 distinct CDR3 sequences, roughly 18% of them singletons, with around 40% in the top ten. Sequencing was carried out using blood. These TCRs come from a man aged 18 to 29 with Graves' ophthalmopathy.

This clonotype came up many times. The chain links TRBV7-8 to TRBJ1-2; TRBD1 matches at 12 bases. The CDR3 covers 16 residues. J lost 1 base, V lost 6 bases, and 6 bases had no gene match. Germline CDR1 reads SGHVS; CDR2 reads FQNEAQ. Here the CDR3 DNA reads TGTGCCAGCAGAGGGGGACAGGGGGCTTTTAACTATGGCTACACCTTC. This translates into CASRGGQGAFNYGYTF.

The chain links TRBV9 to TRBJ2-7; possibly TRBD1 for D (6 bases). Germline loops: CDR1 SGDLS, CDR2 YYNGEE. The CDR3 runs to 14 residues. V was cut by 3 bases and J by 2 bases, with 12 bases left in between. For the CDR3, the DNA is TGTGCCAGCAGCGCCGCAGGGGAGACCTACGAGCAGTACTTC. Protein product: CASSAAGETYEQYF.

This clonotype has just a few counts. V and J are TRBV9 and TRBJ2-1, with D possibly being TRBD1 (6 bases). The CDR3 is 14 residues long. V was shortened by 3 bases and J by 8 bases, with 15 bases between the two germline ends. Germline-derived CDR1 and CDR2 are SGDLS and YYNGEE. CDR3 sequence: CASSAGKGVYEQFF. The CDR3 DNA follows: TGTGCCAGCAGCGCGGGGAAGGGGGTGTATGAGCAGTTCTTC.

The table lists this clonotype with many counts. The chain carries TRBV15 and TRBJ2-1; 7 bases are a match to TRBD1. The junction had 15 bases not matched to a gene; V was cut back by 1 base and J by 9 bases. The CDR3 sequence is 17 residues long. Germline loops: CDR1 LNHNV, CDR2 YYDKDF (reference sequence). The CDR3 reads CATSRVRDSPLGGEQFF. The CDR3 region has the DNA TGTGCCACCAGCAGAGTAAGGGACAGCCCACTGGGCGGTGAGCAGTTCTTC.

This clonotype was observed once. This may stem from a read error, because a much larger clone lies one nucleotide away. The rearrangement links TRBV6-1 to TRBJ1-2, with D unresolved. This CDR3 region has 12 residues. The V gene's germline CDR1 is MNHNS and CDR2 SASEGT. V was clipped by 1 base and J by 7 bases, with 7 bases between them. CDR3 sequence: CASSEEGCGYTF. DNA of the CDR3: TGTGCCAGCAGTGAAGAGGGATGTGGCTACACCTTC.

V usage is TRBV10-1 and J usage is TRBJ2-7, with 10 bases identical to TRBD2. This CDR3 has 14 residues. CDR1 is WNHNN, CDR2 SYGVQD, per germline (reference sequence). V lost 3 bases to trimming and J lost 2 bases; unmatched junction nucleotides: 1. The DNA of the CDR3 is TGCGCCAGCAGTGAAGCGGGGGGGGCCTACGAGCAGTACTTC. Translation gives CASSEAGGAYEQYF.

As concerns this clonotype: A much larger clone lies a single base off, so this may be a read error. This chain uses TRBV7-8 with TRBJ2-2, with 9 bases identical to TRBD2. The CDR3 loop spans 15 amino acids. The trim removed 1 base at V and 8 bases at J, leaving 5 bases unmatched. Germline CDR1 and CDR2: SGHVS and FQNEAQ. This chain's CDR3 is CASSLVLAGKGELFF. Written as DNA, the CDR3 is TGTGCCAGCAGCTTAGTCCTAGCGGGGAAAGGGGAGCTGTTTTTT.